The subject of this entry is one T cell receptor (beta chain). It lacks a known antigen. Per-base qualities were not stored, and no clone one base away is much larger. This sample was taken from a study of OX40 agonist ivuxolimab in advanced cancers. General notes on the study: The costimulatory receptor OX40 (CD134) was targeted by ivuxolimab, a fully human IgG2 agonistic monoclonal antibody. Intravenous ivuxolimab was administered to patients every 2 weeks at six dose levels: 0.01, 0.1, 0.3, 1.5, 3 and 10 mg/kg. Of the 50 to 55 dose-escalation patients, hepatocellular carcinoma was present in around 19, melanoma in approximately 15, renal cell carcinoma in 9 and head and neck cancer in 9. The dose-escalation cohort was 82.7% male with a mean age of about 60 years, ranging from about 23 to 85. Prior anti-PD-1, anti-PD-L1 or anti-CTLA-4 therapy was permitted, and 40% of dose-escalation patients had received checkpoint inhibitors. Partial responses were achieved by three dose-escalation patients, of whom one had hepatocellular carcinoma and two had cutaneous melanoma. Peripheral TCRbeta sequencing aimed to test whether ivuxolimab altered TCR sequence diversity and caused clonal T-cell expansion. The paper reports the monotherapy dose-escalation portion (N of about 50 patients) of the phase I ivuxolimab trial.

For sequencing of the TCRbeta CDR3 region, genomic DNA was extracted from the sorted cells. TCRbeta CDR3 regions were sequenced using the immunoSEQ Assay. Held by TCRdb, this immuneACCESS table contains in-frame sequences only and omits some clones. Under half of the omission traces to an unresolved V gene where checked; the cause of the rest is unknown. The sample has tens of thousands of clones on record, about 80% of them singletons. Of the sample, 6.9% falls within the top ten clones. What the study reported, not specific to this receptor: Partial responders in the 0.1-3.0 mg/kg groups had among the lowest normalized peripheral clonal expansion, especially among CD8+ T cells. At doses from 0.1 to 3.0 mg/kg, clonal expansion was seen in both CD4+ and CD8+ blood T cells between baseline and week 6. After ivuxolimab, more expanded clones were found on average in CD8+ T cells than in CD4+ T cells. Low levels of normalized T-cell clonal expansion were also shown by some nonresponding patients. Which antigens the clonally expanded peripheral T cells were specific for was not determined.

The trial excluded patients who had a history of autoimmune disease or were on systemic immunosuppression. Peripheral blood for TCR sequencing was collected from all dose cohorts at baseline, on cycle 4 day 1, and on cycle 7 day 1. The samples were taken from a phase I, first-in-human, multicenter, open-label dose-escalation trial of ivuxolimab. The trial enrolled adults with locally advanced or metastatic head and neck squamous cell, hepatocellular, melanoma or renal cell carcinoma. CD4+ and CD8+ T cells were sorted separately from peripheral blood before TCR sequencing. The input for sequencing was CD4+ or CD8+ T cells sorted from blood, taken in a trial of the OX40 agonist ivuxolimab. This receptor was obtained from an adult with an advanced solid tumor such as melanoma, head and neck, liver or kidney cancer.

CDR3 protein: CASSQQRGTEAFF. DNA sequence: TGTGCCAGCAGCCAACAGAGGGGCACTGAAGCTTTCTTT. The rearrangement combines TRBV11-2 with TRBJ1-1; a tentative D call is TRBD1 (5 bases match). The CDR3 measures 13 amino acids from cysteine to phenylalanine. Only the CDR3 portion is preserved as DNA: 39 bases, with reading frame beginning at the first base. The trim is 5 bases for V and 4 bases for J, with a gap of 11 bases between the germline ends. The germline V gene gives CDR1 as SGHAT and CDR2 as FQNNGV.